Below, one TCR beta chain is given with its context. The V end lost 7 bases, the J end lost 4 bases, and 16 bases lay between the germline ends. Germline V gene data show CDR1 as MDHEN and CDR2 as SYDVKM. CDR3 length equals 14 residues. How the authors handled the data: Using reference gene primer amplification, nucleated cell counts were estimated. Sequenced by immunoSEQ multiplex PCR; TCRdb stores in-frame clones only, minus some. For V, J and clone size, that table is used; D and trimming come from the DNA. Among approximately 180,000 clones listed, 80% to 90% were seen once. The source of the sample is a study of blood T cell repertoires in COVID-19. Study at large: Donors in the United States, Italy and Spain gave samples during acute or convalescent COVID-19. The cDNA or gDNA used as material had been derived from T cells, B-cell-depleted T cells, or PBMCs.

This sequence was found in a man aged 55 to 69 with acute or convalescent COVID-19. This chain uses TRBV28 with TRBJ1-2; D remains unclear. Sample: peripheral blood. CDR3 in amino acids: CASIPGGGFYGYTF. The CDR3 region has the DNA TGTGCCAGCATCCCCGGTGGAGGGTTCTATGGCTACACCTTC.